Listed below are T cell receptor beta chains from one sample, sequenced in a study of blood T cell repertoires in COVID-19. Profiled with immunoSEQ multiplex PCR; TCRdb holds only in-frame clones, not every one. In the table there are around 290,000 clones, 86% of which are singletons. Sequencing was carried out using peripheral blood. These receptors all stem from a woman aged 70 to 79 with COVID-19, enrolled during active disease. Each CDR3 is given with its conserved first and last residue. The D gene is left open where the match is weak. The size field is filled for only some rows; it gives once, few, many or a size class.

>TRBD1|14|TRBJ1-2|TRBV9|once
CASSVGQGYYGYTF
TGTGCCAGCAGCGTAGGACAGGGGTACTATGGCTACACCTTC
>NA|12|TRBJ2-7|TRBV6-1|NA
CASTGVAYEQYF
TGTGCCAGCACAGGGGTGGCCTACGAGCAGTACTTC
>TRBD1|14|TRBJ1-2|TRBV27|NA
CASSSGTGVRGYTF
TGTGCCAGCAGCTCCGGGACAGGGGTTCGTGGCTACACCTTC
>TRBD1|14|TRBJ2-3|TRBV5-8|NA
CASTRDRGWDTQYF
TGTGCCAGCACCCGGGACAGGGGGTGGGATACGCAGTATTTT
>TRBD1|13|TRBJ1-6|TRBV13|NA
CASSYGTDSPLHF
TGTGCCAGCAGCTACGGGACAGATTCACCCCTCCACTTT
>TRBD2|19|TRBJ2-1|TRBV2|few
CASSEASGGDRWSYNEQFF
TGTGCCAGCAGTGAAGCTAGCGGGGGCGACCGTTGGTCCTACAATGAGCAGTTCTTC
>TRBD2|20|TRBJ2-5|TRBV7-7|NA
CASSLAPPRASGGAQETQYF
TGTGCCAGCAGCTTAGCCCCCCCCCGAGCTAGCGGGGGGGCCCAAGAGACCCAGTACTTC
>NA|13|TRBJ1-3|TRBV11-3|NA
CASSLNSVDTIYF
TGTGCCAGCAGCCTAAATAGCGTCGACACCATATATTTT
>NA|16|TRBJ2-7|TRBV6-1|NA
CASSGLARDSVYEQYF
TGTGCCAGCAGTGGACTGGCCCGCGACAGCGTTTACGAGCAGTACTTC
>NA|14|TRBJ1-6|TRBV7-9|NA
CASSITANNSPLHF
TGTGCCAGCAGCATTACAGCAAATAATTCACCCCTCCACTTT
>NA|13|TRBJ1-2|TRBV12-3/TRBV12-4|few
CASSSDGNYGYTF
TGTGCCAGCAGTTCCGACGGGAACTATGGCTACACCTTC
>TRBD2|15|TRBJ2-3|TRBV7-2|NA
CASSSTRGGGDTQYF
TGTGCCAGCAGCTCCACTCGGGGGGGCGGAGATACGCAGTATTTT
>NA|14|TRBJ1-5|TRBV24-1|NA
CATSDLAQAQPQHF
TGTGCCACCAGTGATTTAGCACAGGCCCAGCCCCAGCATTTT
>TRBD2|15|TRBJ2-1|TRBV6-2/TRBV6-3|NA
CASSLSGGRYNEQFF
TGTGCCAGCAGTCTGAGCGGGGGGAGGTACAATGAGCAGTTCTTC
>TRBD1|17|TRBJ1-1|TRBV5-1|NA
CASSLEPWTGLGTEAFF
TGCGCCAGCAGCTTGGAACCCTGGACAGGTCTGGGTACTGAAGCTTTCTTT
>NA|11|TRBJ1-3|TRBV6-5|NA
CASTNRDTIYF
TGTGCCAGCACAAACAGGGACACCATATATTTT
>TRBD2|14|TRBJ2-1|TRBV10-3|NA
CAIGLAGAYNEQFF
TGTGCCATCGGATTAGCGGGGGCCTACAATGAGCAGTTCTTC
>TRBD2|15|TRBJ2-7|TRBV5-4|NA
CASSWSGATTYEQYF
TGTGCCAGCAGCTGGAGCGGGGCAACGACCTACGAGCAGTACTTC
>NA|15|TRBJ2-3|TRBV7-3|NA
CASSLRGGATDTQYF
TGTGCCAGCAGCTTAAGAGGGGGGGCCACAGATACGCAGTATTTT
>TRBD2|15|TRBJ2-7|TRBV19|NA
CASSQRGGTSYEQYF
TGTGCCAGTAGTCAGCGGGGGGGGACCTCCTACGAGCAGTACTTC
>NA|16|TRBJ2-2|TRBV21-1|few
CASSKLTPSGTGELFF
TGTGCCAGCAGCAAACTGACTCCCTCGGGGACCGGGGAGCTGTTTTTT
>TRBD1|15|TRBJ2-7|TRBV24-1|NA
CATFRGRGTPKEQYF
TGTGCCACCTTCCGGGGCAGGGGGACCCCTAAGGAGCAGTACTTC
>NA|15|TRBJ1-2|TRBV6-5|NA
CASSYTLWGVYGYTF
TGTGCCAGCAGTTACACTCTGTGGGGGGTCTATGGCTACACCTTC
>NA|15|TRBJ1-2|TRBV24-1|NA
CATSGSGSGNYGYTF
TGTGCCACCAGTGGTTCAGGGAGCGGGAACTATGGCTACACCTTC
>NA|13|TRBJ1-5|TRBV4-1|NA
CASSPTGSQPQHF
TGCGCCAGCAGCCCTACAGGGAGTCAGCCCCAGCATTTT
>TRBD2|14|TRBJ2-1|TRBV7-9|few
CASSLGTSSNEQFF
TGTGCCAGCAGCCTAGGGACTAGTAGCAATGAGCAGTTCTTC
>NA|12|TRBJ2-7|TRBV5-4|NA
CASSPGVGEQYF
TGTGCCAGCAGCCCAGGGGTTGGTGAGCAGTACTTC
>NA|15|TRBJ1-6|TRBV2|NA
CASSLGSSYNSPLHF
TGTGCCAGCAGCCTCGGGAGCTCCTATAATTCACCCCTCCACTTT
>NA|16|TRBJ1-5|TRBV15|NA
CATSTPTGLGNQPQHF
TGTGCCACCAGCACGCCGACAGGTCTCGGCAATCAGCCCCAGCATTTT
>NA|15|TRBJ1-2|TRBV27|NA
CASTSLGGTNYGYTF
TGTGCCAGCACCTCTCTGGGGGGGACTAACTATGGCTACACCTTC
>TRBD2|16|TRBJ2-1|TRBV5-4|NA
CASSFLGLASYNEQFF
TGTGCCAGCAGCTTTCTGGGACTAGCGTCCTACAATGAGCAGTTCTTC
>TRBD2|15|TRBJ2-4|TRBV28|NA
CASRELAGARYIQYF
TGTGCCAGCAGGGAACTAGCGGGGGCTAGATACATTCAGTACTTC
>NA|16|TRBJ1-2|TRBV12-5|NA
CASGRTPTAVYYGYTF
TGTGCTAGTGGCCGAACCCCGACAGCCGTTTACTATGGCTACACCTTC
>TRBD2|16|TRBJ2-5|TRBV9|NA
CASSVTSGGAEETQYF
TGTGCCAGCAGCGTTACTAGCGGGGGGGCCGAGGAGACCCAGTACTTC
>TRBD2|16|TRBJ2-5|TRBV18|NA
CASSPTASGGEETQYF
TGTGCCAGCTCACCAACAGCTAGCGGGGGTGAAGAGACCCAGTACTTC
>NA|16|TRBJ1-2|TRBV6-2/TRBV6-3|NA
CASSYSTRSWDYGYTF
TGTGCCAGCAGTTACTCGACAAGGTCATGGGACTATGGCTACACCTTC
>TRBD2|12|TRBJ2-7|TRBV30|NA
CAWSVPNGGEYF
TGTGCCTGGAGTGTACCAAACGGGGGGGAGTACTTC
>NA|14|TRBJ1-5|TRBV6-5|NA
CASFPRVGNQPQHF
TGTGCCAGCTTCCCCAGGGTGGGGAATCAGCCCCAGCATTTT
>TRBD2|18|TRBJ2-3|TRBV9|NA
CASSVVPSGASSTDTQYF
TGTGCCAGCAGCGTAGTACCTAGCGGGGCATCTAGCACAGATACGCAGTATTTT
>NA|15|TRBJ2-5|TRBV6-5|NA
CASSYQALVPETQYF
TGTGCCAGCAGTTACCAGGCCCTCGTCCCCGAGACCCAGTACTTC
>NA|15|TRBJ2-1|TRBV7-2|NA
CASSLVWGGRNEQFF
TGTGCCAGCAGCTTAGTTTGGGGGGGGCGAAATGAGCAGTTCTTC
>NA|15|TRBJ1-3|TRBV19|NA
CASSSRRTSVNTIYF
TGTGCCAGTAGTTCCCGACGGACATCGGTAAACACCATATATTTT
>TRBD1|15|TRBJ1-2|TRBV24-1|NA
CATSDSSQGRGGYTF
TGTGCCACCAGTGATTCCTCACAGGGGCGGGGTGGCTACACCTTC
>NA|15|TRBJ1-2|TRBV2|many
CASRYRTDTNYGYTF
TGTGCCAGCAGGTACAGGACAGATACTAACTATGGCTACACCTTC
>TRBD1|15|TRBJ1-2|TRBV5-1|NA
CASSLTGTGPGGYTF
TGCGCCAGCAGCCTTACCGGGACAGGGCCTGGGGGCTACACCTTC
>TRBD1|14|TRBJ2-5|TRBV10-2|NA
CASRTGQGGETQYF
TGCGCCAGCAGAACGGGACAGGGAGGAGAGACCCAGTACTTC
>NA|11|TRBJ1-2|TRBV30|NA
CAWTAGGGYTF
TGTGCCTGGACGGCGGGAGGTGGCTACACCTTC
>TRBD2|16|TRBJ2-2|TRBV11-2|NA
CASSLTTSGNTGELFF
TGTGCCAGCAGCTTAACGACTAGCGGGAACACCGGGGAGCTGTTTTTT
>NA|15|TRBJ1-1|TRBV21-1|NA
CASSSLRDRPSEAFF
TGTGCCAGCAGCTCCCTCAGGGACAGGCCTTCTGAAGCTTTCTTT
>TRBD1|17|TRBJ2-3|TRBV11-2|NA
CASSLGDRTGSTDTQYF
TGTGCCAGCAGCTTAGGGGACCGGACAGGCAGCACAGATACGCAGTATTTT
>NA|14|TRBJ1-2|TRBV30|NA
CAWSRTSAAYGYTF
TGTGCCTGGAGTCGGACTTCCGCGGCCTATGGCTACACCTTC
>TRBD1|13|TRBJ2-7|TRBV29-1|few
CSVGGQGSYEQYF
TGCAGCGTTGGAGGACAGGGCTCCTACGAGCAGTACTTC
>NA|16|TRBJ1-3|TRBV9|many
CASSTGPTDSGNTIYF
TGTGCCAGCAGCACAGGCCCCACGGACTCTGGAAACACCATATATTTT
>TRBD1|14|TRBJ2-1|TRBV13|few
CASSEGTGLNEQFF
TGTGCCAGCAGTGAGGGGACAGGGCTCAATGAGCAGTTCTTC
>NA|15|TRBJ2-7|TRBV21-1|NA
CASSKGQGVTYEQYF
TGTGCCAGCAGCAAAGGGCAGGGGGTCACCTACGAGCAGTACTTC
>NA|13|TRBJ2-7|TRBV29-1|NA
CSASEGGSDEQYF
TGCAGCGCATCGGAAGGAGGGTCAGACGAGCAGTACTTC
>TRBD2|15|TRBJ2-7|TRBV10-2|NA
CASSEGAGAPYEQYF
TGCGCCAGCAGTGAAGGAGCGGGGGCACCCTACGAGCAGTACTTC